The 22 T cell receptor beta chains presented below share a single source sample, sequenced in a study of blood T cell repertoires in COVID-19. Libraries were prepared by immunoSEQ multiplex PCR; TCRdb keeps only in-frame clonotypes and omits some of them. This sample has fewer than 200,000 clones, with roughly 77% found just once. The sequencing input was peripheral blood. These receptors originate from a man aged 65-85 years with active or convalescent COVID-19.

V usage is TRBV6-5 and J usage is TRBJ1-6; D might be TRBD1 (5 bases). The CDR3 covers 14 residues. The V gene lost 2 bases and the J gene lost 7 bases, with 9 bases spanning the gap. Germline V gene lookup returns CDR1 MNHEY and CDR2 SVGAGI. The CDR3 sequence: CASSYNSGNSPLHF. CDR3 bases: TGTGCCAGCAGTTACAACTCAGGGAATTCACCCCTCCACTTT.

The J gene is TRBJ2-2, the V gene TRBV18, with a possible D match to TRBD1 (5 bases). The V end was cut by 5 bases, the J end by 5 bases, with 15 bases between. The CDR3 sequence is 15 residues long. Germline CDR1 reads KGHSH; CDR2 reads LQKENI. As DNA, the CDR3 is TGTGCCAGCTCAACCCAGGGTAGAGAAACCGGGGAGCTGTTTTTT. Translation gives CASSTQGRETGELFF.

The genes are TRBV5-6 and TRBJ1-6, with TRBD1 identical over 7 bases. The CDR3 length is 16 residues. The germline V gene encodes CDR1 SGHDT and CDR2 YYEEEE. V was clipped by 3 bases and J by 4 bases; unmatched bases: 7. The CDR3 region has the DNA TGTGCCAGCAGCTCGTCCCGGGACAGTTATAATTCACCCCTCCACTTT. Protein: CASSSSRDSYNSPLHF. Full variable domain (missing parts from reference TRBV5-6 and TRBJ1-6): DAGVTQSPTHLIKTRGQQVTLRCSPKSGHDTVSWYQQALGQGPQFIFQYYEEEERQRGNFPDRFSGHQFPNYSSELNVNALLLGDSALYLCASSSSRDSYNSPLHFGNGTRLTVT.

The chain employs TRBV5-5 and TRBJ1-3; D call uncertain. This CDR3 is 14 amino acids long. Germline-derived CDR1 and CDR2 are SGHKS and YYEKEE (reference sequence). V shed 2 bases and J shed 0 bases, with 6 bases lying between them. Written as DNA, the CDR3 is TGTGCCAGCAGCTTTTGGGCCTCTGGAAACACCATATATTTT. Encoded protein: CASSFWASGNTIYF. Looking up the rest from reference TRBV5-5 and TRBJ1-3 gives the full variable domain: DAGVTQSPTHLIKTRGQQVTLRCSPISGHKSVSWYQQVLGQGPQFIFQYYEKEERGRGNFPDRFSARQFPNYSSELNVNALLLGDSALYLCASSFWASGNTIYFGEGSWLTVV.

This rearrangement joins TRBV30 to TRBJ1-3; maybe TRBD1 (5 bases). The V end lost 3 bases, the J end lost 0 bases, and 12 bases lay between the germline ends. The CDR3 is 15 residues long. In germline, CDR1 is GTSNPN, CDR2 SVGIG (reference sequence). CDR3 DNA: TGTGCCTGGAGGGGGCAGATAAACTCTGGAAACACCATATATTTT. The encoded protein is CAWRGQINSGNTIYF. The complete variable domain, with remaining parts taken from reference TRBV30 and TRBJ1-3, reads SQTIHQWPATLVQPVGSPLSLECTVEGTSNPNLYWYRQAAGRGLQLLFYSVGIGQISSEVPQNLSASRPQDRQFILSSKKLLLSDSGFYLCAWRGQINSGNTIYFGEGSWLTVV.

This sequence joins TRBV2 and TRBJ2-5; the match to TRBD2 covers 12 bases. Germline CDR1 and CDR2: SNHLY and FYNNEI. This CDR3 has 15 residues. J lost 2 bases, V lost 7 bases, and 5 bases had no gene match. CDR3 protein: CASILAGGPQETQYF. DNA of the CDR3: TGTGCCAGCATTCTAGCGGGGGGGCCTCAAGAGACCCAGTACTTC.

This clone has just a few counts. The chain is built from TRBV21-1 and TRBJ1-2; the table's D call, TRBD1, has no DNA check behind it. TRBV21-1 is designated a pseudogene. The CDR3 has 16 residues. CDR3 in DNA: TGTGCCAGCATTCGCGAGACAGGGGTCCCTAACTATGGCTACACCTTC. Protein sequence: CASIRETGVPNYGYTF.

CDR3 loop: CASSEPGGSDTQYF. CDR3 DNA: TGCGCCAGCAGTGAGCCAGGGGGCTCAGATACGCAGTATTTT. The chain couples TRBV10-1 to TRBJ2-3; 8 bases map to TRBD1. The CDR3 length is 14 residues. Looked up from germline, CDR1 is WNHNN and CDR2 is SYGVQD (reference sequence). The V gene end was trimmed by 2 bases and the J gene end by 4 bases; junction bases not matched to a gene: 2.

This sequence joins TRBV7-9 and TRBJ2-2, with 7 bases identical to TRBD2. In germline, CDR1 is SEHNR, CDR2 FQNEAQ (reference sequence). V lost 4 bases, J lost 6 bases, and 11 bases stayed unmatched. This CDR3 has 16 residues. The CDR3 is CASSSSPAGVPGELFF. In DNA form, the CDR3 reads TGTGCCAGCAGCTCCTCCCCTGCGGGAGTCCCCGGGGAGCTGTTTTTT.

The V call is TRBV6-5, the J call TRBJ2-2; D possibly corresponds to TRBD2 (5 bases). Germline V gene data show CDR1 as MNHEY and CDR2 as SVGAGI. CDR3 length: 14 amino acids. Trimming cost V 7 bases and J 6 bases, with 15 bases left between them. CDR3 sequence: CASTPAGGPGELFF. CDR3 nucleotides: TGTGCCAGCACCCCGGCCGGAGGCCCCGGGGAGCTGTTTTTT.

Only one count was recorded for this clone. The chain combines TRBV6-2 or TRBV6-3 with TRBJ2-7, with TRBD2 matching over 7 bases. Germline assignment: CDR1 MNHEY and CDR2 SVGEGT. With V trimmed by 6 bases and J by 0 bases, 11 bases remained unmatched. CDR3 length: 16 amino acids. Here the CDR3 DNA reads TGTGCCAGCAGACCTCTCAGCGGGATGGACTCCTACGAGCAGTACTTC. It encodes CASRPLSGMDSYEQYF.

The chain couples TRBV12-3 or TRBV12-4 to TRBJ2-2; D perhaps matches TRBD2 (5 bases). The CDR3 extends over 13 amino acids. Between the trimmed V and J ends, which lost 1 base and 8 bases, there was a span of 8 bases. The CDR3 DNA follows: TGTGCCAGCAGTTTAGAGGTAGCGGGGGAGCTGTTTTTT. Translated, it gives CASSLEVAGELFF.

The CDR3 region is CASSLVGNGGNTDTQYF. CDR3 DNA sequence: TGTGCCAGCAGCTTAGTAGGCAACGGGGGGAACACAGATACGCAGTATTTT. V and J are TRBV11-2 and TRBJ2-3, with 7 bases fitting TRBD2. The CDR3 sequence is 17 residues long. J was trimmed by 2 bases and V by 1 base; bases with no gene match: 9. In germline, CDR1 is SGHAT, CDR2 FQNNGV.

This rearrangement joins TRBV6-5 to TRBJ2-1; 9 bases match TRBD1. The V gene's germline CDR1 is MNHEY and CDR2 SVGAGI. The CDR3 totals 14 residues. V lost 6 bases, J lost 6 bases, and 6 bases stayed unmatched. CDR3 DNA: TGTGCCAGCAGGAACACAGGGGGCTTCAATGAGCAGTTCTTC. Encoded protein: CASRNTGGFNEQFF.

The rearrangement joins TRBV5-5 to TRBJ2-1, with TRBD1 matching 12 bases. Germline V gives CDR1 SGHKS, CDR2 YYEKEE (reference sequence). The ends lost 0 bases at V and 6 bases at J; junction bases unmatched: 4. The CDR3 length is 16 residues. Here the CDR3 reads CASSLAGTGGSNEQFF. The DNA for the CDR3 is TGTGCCAGCAGCTTGGCCGGGACAGGGGGCTCCAATGAGCAGTTCTTC.

This clone was observed a handful of times. The chain has TRBV3-1 (or the pseudogene TRBV3-2) and TRBJ1-2; D is undetermined. This CDR3 contains 12 residues. The V end was cut by 4 bases, the J end by 4 bases, with 7 bases between. CDR1 is LGHDT and CDR2 is YNNKEL in the germline V gene (reference sequence). DNA of the CDR3: TGTGCCAGCAGCCCAGGAGGCTATGGCTACACCTTC. It yields the protein CASSPGGYGYTF.

The chain couples TRBV7-9 to TRBJ1-1, with a possible D match to TRBD1 (6 bases). This CDR3 region has 15 residues. Trimming shortened V by 5 bases and J by 11 bases, and 24 bases separated the two germline ends. Germline CDR1 SEHNR, CDR2 FQNEAQ (reference sequence). The CDR3 reads CASSQGRTTQVGAFF. The CDR3 region has the DNA TGTGCCAGCAGCCAGGGGCGAACTACCCAGGTGGGGGCTTTCTTT.

The V gene is TRBV11-2, the J gene TRBJ2-7, with D tentatively TRBD2 (5 bases). The ends were cut back, 1 base at V and 6 bases at J, with 19 bases in the middle. The germline V gene encodes CDR1 SGHAT and CDR2 FQNNGV. The CDR3 totals 16 residues. The CDR3 sequence: CASSLVTGLRAIEQYF. DNA for the CDR3: TGTGCCAGCAGCTTAGTGACTGGACTCCGAGCTATCGAGCAGTACTTC.

The rearrangement uses TRBV18 and TRBJ2-7; D unresolved. Trimming took 3 bases from V and 2 from J, leaving 14 bases between them. CDR3 size: 15 residues. Looked up from germline, CDR1 is KGHSH and CDR2 is LQKENI. This CDR3 is CASSPSGPATYEQYF. In DNA, the CDR3 is TGTGCCAGCTCACCTTCAGGCCCTGCCACCTACGAGCAGTACTTC.

As for this clone: A much larger clone is a single base away; this may be a read error. This CDR3 is also generated by other DNA sequences in the sample. The chain employs TRBV10-1 and TRBJ1-2; no clear D. Germline V gene lookup returns CDR1 WNHNN and CDR2 SYGVQD (reference sequence). This CDR3 is built from 13 residues. This chain's CDR3 is CASSDGDNYGYTF. The CDR3 DNA is TGCGCCAGCAGTGACGGGGATAACTATGGCTACACCTTT.

This chain links TRBV5-1 with TRBJ1-2; 8 bases map to TRBD1. CDR3 length: 16 residues. Trimming at V came to 4 bases and at J to 5 bases, leaving 13 bases not matched to a gene. Germline V gene sequence: CDR1 SGHRS, CDR2 YFSETQ. CDR3: CASSPLGQGTTYGYTF. CDR3 nucleotides: TGCGCCAGCAGCCCACTCGGACAGGGCACCACATATGGCTACACCTTC.

The table lists this clone with a count of one. The CDR3 DNA follows: TGTGCCATCAATTCCGAGGGAAGCACCTACGAGCAGTACTTC. As protein: CAINSEGSTYEQYF. The chain joins TRBV10-3 to TRBJ2-7; possible D gene TRBD2, 5 bases. The germline V gene has CDR1 ENHRY and CDR2 SYGVKD. The ends were cut back, 7 bases at V and 2 bases at J, with 15 bases in the middle. The CDR3 is 14 amino acids.